The rows below give T cell receptor beta chains drawn from one sample of a study of technical replicates of blood from four donors. Clones were read by immunoSEQ multiplex PCR, and TCRdb kept only the in-frame ones, dropping some. The table lists some 11,000 clones, around 96% of them singletons. Sequences were obtained from PBMCs. The receptors derive from a human donor in good health. Both conserved end residues are part of each CDR3. The order of the fields is V gene, D gene, CDR3 length, J gene, clone size, CDR3 protein, CDR3 DNA. A D gene is named only where the DNA matches it firmly. The size entry is marked missing in some rows and otherwise reads once, few, many or a size class.

>TRBV5-5|.|13|TRBJ1-1|.
CASSLMAGGEAFF
TGTGCCAGCAGCCTAATGGCGGGGGGTGAAGCTTTCTTT
>TRBV5-1|.|13|TRBJ2-3|.
CASSRPGKDTQYF
TGCGCCAGCAGCCGTCCAGGGAAAGATACGCAGTATTTT
>TRBV10-3|.|15|TRBJ2-1|.
CAISDPEQGWGEQFF
TGTGCCATCAGTGATCCGGAGCAGGGTTGGGGTGAGCAGTTCTTC
>TRBV7-6|.|13|TRBJ2-1|.
CASSARTSGEQFF
TGTGCCAGCAGCGCTAGAACGTCCGGTGAGCAGTTCTTC
>TRBV27|TRBD2|19|TRBJ2-1|.
CASSLFGLAGEWGRDEQFF
TGTGCCAGCAGTTTATTCGGACTAGCGGGAGAGTGGGGAAGGGATGAGCAGTTCTTC
>TRBV5-4|.|14|TRBJ1-1|.
CASSFQQGLYEAFF
TGTGCCAGCAGCTTTCAACAGGGTCTCTATGAAGCTTTCTTT
>TRBV27|.|15|TRBJ1-4|.
CASSLTFRGGEKLFF
TGTGCCAGCAGTTTAACTTTCCGGGGGGGTGAAAAACTGTTTTTT
>TRBV4-2|.|16|TRBJ1-2|.
CASSQRPVVSNYGYTF
TGTGCCAGCAGCCAGCGGCCGGTAGTGAGTAACTATGGCTACACCTTC
>TRBV6-4|.|14|TRBJ2-2|once
CASRTNLNTGELFF
TGTGCCAGCAGGACAAATTTAAACACCGGGGAGCTGTTTTTT
>TRBV7-9|.|15|TRBJ1-2|.
CASSLAQVFFVGYTF
TGTGCCAGCAGCTTAGCTCAGGTTTTCTTCGTTGGCTACACCTTC
>TRBV2|.|14|TRBJ1-1|.
CASSLGGLSTEAFF
TGTGCCAGCTCGCTCGGGGGTTTGAGCACTGAAGCTTTCTTT
>TRBV6-1|TRBD1|15|TRBJ2-1|.
CASRVGQGSYNEQFF
TGTGCCAGCAGGGTAGGACAGGGTTCCTACAATGAGCAGTTCTTC
>TRBV7-6|.|14|TRBJ1-2|.
CASSLSQRPGTYTF
TGTGCCAGCAGCTTATCCCAGCGGCCAGGCACCTACACCTTC
>TRBV27|TRBD1|14|TRBJ2-3|.
CASSLRQGADTQYF
TGTGCCAGCAGTTTAAGACAGGGGGCTGATACGCAGTATTTT
>TRBV7-2|TRBD1|16|TRBJ1-3|.
CASSLGDRGGGNTIYF
TGTGCCAGCAGCTTAGGGGACAGGGGTGGTGGAAACACCATATATTTT
>TRBV18|TRBD2|16|TRBJ2-2|.
CASSLTSGRNTGELFF
TGTGCCAGCTCACTAACTAGCGGGAGGAACACCGGGGAGCTGTTTTTT